The following is a T cell receptor beta chain sequence with its context. As yet, its antigen is unknown. Libraries were prepared by immunoSEQ multiplex PCR; TCRdb keeps only in-frame clonotypes and omits some of them. The sample gives under 150,000 clones, about 82% of which show up once; 5.5% is in the top ten. The data were taken from a study of a mutant IDH1 vaccine in newly diagnosed glioma. Sample time point: week 11, during vaccination. With topical imiquimod, each dose of the vaccine consisted of 300 ug of mutant IDH1 20-mer peptide. The receptor was isolated from a man between 35 and 55 years old with glioma. Source: PBMCs, taken from a glioma patient whose treatment included an IDH1 peptide vaccine.

CDR3 sequence (DNA): TGTGCCAGCTTCCGACTAGCGGCCCCCTACGAGCAGTACTTC. Translating gives CASFRLAAPYEQYF. V and J are TRBV18 and TRBJ2-7; TRBD2 matches 9 bases. This CDR3 comprises 14 residues. The germline V gene encodes CDR1 KGHSH and CDR2 LQKENI. Germline trimming cut 7 bases from V and 2 bases from J; bases unmatched to any gene: 6.